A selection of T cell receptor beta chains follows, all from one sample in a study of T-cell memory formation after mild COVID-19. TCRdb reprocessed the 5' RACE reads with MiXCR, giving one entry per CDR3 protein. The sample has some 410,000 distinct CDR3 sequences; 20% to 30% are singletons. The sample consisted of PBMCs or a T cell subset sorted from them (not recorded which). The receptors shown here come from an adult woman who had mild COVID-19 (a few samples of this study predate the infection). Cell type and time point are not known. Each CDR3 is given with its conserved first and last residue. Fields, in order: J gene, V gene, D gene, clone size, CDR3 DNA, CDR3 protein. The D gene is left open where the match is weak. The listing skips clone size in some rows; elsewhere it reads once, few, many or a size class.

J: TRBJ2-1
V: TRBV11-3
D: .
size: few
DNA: TGTGCCAGCAGCTCCCGCCGGGAGATTAGCTCCTACAATGAGCAGTTCTTC
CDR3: CASSSRREISSYNEQFF

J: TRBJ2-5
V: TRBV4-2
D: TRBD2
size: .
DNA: TGTGCCAGCAGCCAAGTAGTGGGAGGGCCGGGAGAGACCCAGTACTTC
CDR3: CASSQVVGGPGETQYF

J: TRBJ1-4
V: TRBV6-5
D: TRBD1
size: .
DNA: TGTGCCAGCAGTCCGGACAGGGATGAAAAACTGTTTTTT
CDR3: CASSPDRDEKLFF

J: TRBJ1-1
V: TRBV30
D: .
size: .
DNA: TGTGCCTACCTCCCCTCGGGAAACATCCATTTCTTT
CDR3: CAYLPSGNIHFF

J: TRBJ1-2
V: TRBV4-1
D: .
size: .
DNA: TGCGCCAGCAGCCCCACCGCGGCTAACTATGGCTACACCTTC
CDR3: CASSPTAANYGYTF

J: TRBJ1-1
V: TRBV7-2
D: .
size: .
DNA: TGTGCCAGCAGCTTAGGCAGTATCTCCACTGAAGCTTTCTTT
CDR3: CASSLGSISTEAFF

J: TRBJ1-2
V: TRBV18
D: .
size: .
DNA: TGTGCCAGCTCACCACCGGGCAGGTTTGATGGCTACACCTTC
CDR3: CASSPPGRFDGYTF

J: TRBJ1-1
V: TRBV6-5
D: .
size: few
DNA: TGTGCCAGCAGTTACTATGAGGGGATGGGCACTGAAGCTTTCTTT
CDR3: CASSYYEGMGTEAFF

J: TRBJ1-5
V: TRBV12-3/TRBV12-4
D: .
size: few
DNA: TGTGCCAGCAGCCAGATGGGTCGCAATCAGCCCCAGCATTTT
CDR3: CASSQMGRNQPQHF

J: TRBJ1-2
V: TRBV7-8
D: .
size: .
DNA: TGTGCCAGCAGCTTAGAGGGGGACCCCCTTGACTATGGCTACACCTTC
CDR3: CASSLEGDPLDYGYTF

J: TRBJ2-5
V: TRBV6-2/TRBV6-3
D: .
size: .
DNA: TGTGCCAGCAAAGACCGGCGGGAGACCCAGTACTTC
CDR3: CASKDRRETQYF

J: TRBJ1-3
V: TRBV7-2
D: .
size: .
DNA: TGTGCCAGCAGCTTAAATCGTGCAGACTCTGGAAACACCATATATTTT
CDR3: CASSLNRADSGNTIYF

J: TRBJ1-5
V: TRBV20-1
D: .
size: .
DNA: TGCAGTGCTAGAACCGACAGGAGGGATCAGCCCCAGCATTTT
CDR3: CSARTDRRDQPQHF

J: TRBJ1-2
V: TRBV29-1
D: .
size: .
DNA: TGCAGCGTTGACAGGGAAAGGGATGGCTACACCTTC
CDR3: CSVDRERDGYTF

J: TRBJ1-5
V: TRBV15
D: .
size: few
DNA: TGTGCCACCAGCATAGGAGGGGACCGCAATCAGCCCCAGCATTTT
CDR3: CATSIGGDRNQPQHF

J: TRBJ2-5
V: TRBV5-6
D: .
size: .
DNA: TGTGCCAGCAGCTTGGGGGCTTTAGAGACCCAGTACTTC
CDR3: CASSLGALETQYF

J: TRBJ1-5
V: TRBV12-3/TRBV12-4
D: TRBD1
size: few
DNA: TGTGCCAGCAGTAACACACTTGACAGGGTAACCGGCAATCAGCCCCAGCATTTT
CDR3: CASSNTLDRVTGNQPQHF

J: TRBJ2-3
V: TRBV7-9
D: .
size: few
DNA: TGTGCCAGCAGCTTCGAGGGCATAGGAACAGATACGCAGTATTTT
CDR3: CASSFEGIGTDTQYF

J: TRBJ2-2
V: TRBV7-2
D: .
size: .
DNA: TGTGCCAGCAGCTTAATAATCTCCGCGAACACCGGGGAGCTGTTTTTT
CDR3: CASSLIISANTGELFF

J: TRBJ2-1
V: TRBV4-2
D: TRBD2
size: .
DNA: TGTGCCAGCAGCCAAGATGCGGGAGGGAATGAGCAGTTCTTC
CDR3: CASSQDAGGNEQFF

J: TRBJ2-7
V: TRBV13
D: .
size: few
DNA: TGTGCCAGCAGCTTAGGCCCAGGCCTCTCCTCCTACGAGCAGTACTTC
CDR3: CASSLGPGLSSYEQYF

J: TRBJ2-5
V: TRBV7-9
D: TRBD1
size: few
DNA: TGTGCCAGCAGCTCCGGACAGGGGGGACTCCTGACCCAGTACTTC
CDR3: CASSSGQGGLLTQYF

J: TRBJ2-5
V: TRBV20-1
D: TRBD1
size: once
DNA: TGCAGTCAGGGACAGGGGCGGTGGGAGACCCAGTACTTC
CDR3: CSQGQGRWETQYF

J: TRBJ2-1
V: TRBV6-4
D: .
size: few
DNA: TGTGCCAGCAGTGAGAACCCCTACAATGAGCAGTTCTTC
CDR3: CASSENPYNEQFF

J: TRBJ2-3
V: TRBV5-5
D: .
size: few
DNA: TGTGCCAGCAGCTTGGAAACCCTCAGGGCAGATACGCAGTATTTT
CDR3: CASSLETLRADTQYF

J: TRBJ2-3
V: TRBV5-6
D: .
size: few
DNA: TGTGCCAGCAGCCCAAAGCGTTCCGGCACAGATACGCAGTATTTT
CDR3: CASSPKRSGTDTQYF

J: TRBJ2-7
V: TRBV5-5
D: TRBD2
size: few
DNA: TGTGCCAGCAGCTTCGGAGTAGCGGGGGCAGAGCAGTACTTC
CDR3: CASSFGVAGAEQYF

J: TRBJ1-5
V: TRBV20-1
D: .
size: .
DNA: TGCAGTGCTAGGGGCCAAGGCAATCAGCCCCAGCATTTT
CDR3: CSARGQGNQPQHF

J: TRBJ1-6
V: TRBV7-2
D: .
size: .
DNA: TGTGCCAGCAGCAAAAGGGACGTTAATTCACCCCTCCACTTT
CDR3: CASSKRDVNSPLHF

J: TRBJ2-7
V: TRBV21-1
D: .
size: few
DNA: TGTGCCAGTCCCCAGCGGGAGGGCCGTAACGAGCAGTACTTC
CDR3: CASPQREGRNEQYF